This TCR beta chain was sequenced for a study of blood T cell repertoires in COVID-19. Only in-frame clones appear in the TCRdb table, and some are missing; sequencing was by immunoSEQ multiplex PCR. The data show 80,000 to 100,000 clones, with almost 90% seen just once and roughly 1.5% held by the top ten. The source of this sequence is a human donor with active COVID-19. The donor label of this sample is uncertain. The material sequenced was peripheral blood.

CDR3 DNA: TGTGCCAGCAGTTACACAAGGACATCCCGGGGGACTGAAGCTTTCTTT. This encodes CASSYTRTSRGTEAFF. The V and J genes are TRBV6-2 or TRBV6-3 and TRBJ1-1; possible D gene TRBD1, 5 bases. The CDR3 has 16 amino acids. With 2 bases removed from V and 5 bases from J, the gap between germline ends came to 18 bases. Looked up from germline, CDR1 is MNHEY and CDR2 is SVGEGT.